This TCR beta chain derives from a study of beta chain features in type 1 diabetes. CD4+ cells of the naive, central memory, regulatory and stem cell-like memory types were sorted via CD45RO/CCR7/CD25/CD127/CD95/CD27. The CDR3 loop spans 15 amino acids. Trimming took 6 bases from V and 8 from J; bases not matched to a gene: 12. Germline CDR1 SGHTA, CDR2 FQGTGA. The entirety of the isolated RNA underwent reverse transcription, so expressed TCRB transcripts were sequenced. Sequencing was performed with immunoSEQ multiplex PCR; in TCRdb, only in-frame clones are kept and a portion is missing. The data hold over 150,000 clones, with 7.5% to 10% observed a single time.

The chain carries TRBV7-3 and TRBJ2-2; 7 nucleotides agree with TRBD1. The receptor comes from a young man in good health. The sample taken for sequencing was central memory CD4+ T cells from blood. CDR3 DNA sequence: TGTGCCAGCAGTCCCGGACAGGTTGAAGGTGGGGAGCTGTTTTTT. Protein product: CASSPGQVEGGELFF.